The entry that follows covers one T cell receptor (beta chain) sequence. The table came from immunoSEQ multiplex PCR; TCRdb's copy has only in-frame clones and leaves some out. Found here are about 60,000 clones, 80% to 95% of them singletons; the top ten hold under 0.95%. This entry comes from a study of T cell changes during pregnancy in multiple sclerosis. This TCR derives from a female donor with multiple sclerosis, enrolled in a pregnancy study. This material consisted of peripheral blood, taken in the first trimester of pregnancy.

The CDR3 region has the DNA TGTGCCAGCAGTCAAGGACTAGCGGGGCCTATCTACCAAGAGACCCAGTACTTC. Translating it yields CASSQGLAGPIYQETQYF. V is TRBV6-1 and J is TRBJ2-5; 12 bases agree with TRBD2. CDR1 and CDR2 from the germline V gene are MNHNS and SASEGT. Trimming took 5 bases from V and 0 from J; bases not matched to a gene: 10. CDR3 length: 18 amino acids.